This TCR beta chain was recorded in a study of blood T cell repertoires in COVID-19. Looking at the study overall: Nucleic acid was either cDNA or gDNA, and it came from T cells, B-cell-depleted T cells, or PBMCs.

Authors' analysis steps: Nucleated cell counts were estimated from reference gene primer amplification. TCRdb keeps only in-frame clones here, not all; method: immunoSEQ multiplex PCR. The D gene and trimming were derived from the DNA, and the V and J assignments and clone size from that table. The repertoire holds 65,000 to 90,000 clones, less than 80% seen once, with around 27% in the top ten. This clone showed up just once. V was cut by 0 bases and J by 6 bases, with 11 bases left in between. This CDR3 has 14 amino acids. Germline CDR1 reads WSHSY; CDR2 reads SAAADI. V and J are TRBV10-2 and TRBJ2-5; no clear D. Sequencing was performed on peripheral blood. The sequence was collected from a man between 60 and 70 years old with active or convalescent COVID-19. CDR3 region: CASSESNLAQTQYF. In DNA, the CDR3 is TGCGCCAGCAGTGAGTCGAATCTTGCGCAGACCCAGTACTTC.